One and the same sample provided the 25 T cell receptor beta chains below, sequenced in a study of T cell responses to AZD1222 COVID-19 vaccine. Assay: immunoSEQ multiplex PCR; the TCRdb copy retains only in-frame clones and omits some. Among about 170,000 clones listed, 87% were seen once. The source was peripheral blood, collected 28 days after the second AZD1222 dose. The receptors here all came from an adult who received the AZD1222 COVID-19 vaccine.

The chain is built from TRBV13 and TRBJ2-7; maybe TRBD2 (5 bases). V was clipped by 5 bases and J by 12 bases, with 17 bases between them. The length of the CDR3 is 12 residues. Germline V lookup: CDR1 PRHDT, CDR2 FYEKMQ (reference sequence). Here the CDR3 DNA reads TGTGCCAGCAGCCCCCAGTCCTCGGGGAGGTACTTC. Residues: CASSPQSSGRYF.

The CDR3 reads CSASPGRGLRGTQYF. The CDR3 bases are TGCAGTGCTAGTCCTGGGCGAGGATTGCGGGGGACCCAGTACTTC. V is TRBV20-1 and J is TRBJ2-5; D perhaps matches TRBD2 (6 bases). CDR1 DFQATT and CDR2 SNEGSKA come from the germline V gene (reference sequence). V was trimmed by 3 bases and J by 7 bases, leaving 21 bases between them. This CDR3 spans 15 amino acids.

The count of this clone is one. The V gene is TRBV2, the J gene TRBJ1-1, with 7 bases identical to TRBD1. J was trimmed by 4 bases and V by 6 bases; bases with no gene match: 5. The length of the CDR3 is 13 residues. CDR1 is SNHLY, CDR2 FYNNEI, per germline. The DNA of the CDR3 is TGTGCCAGCAGAGGGGGCCGGGGCACTGAAGCTTTCTTT. Translated, it gives CASRGGRGTEAFF.

The rearrangement links TRBV7-2 to TRBJ2-7, with TRBD1 matching over 11 bases. CDR3 size: 17 residues. The V and J ends lost 3 bases and 4 bases, in that order; junction bases with no gene match: 11. The germline V gene has CDR1 SGHTA and CDR2 FQGNSA. Here the CDR3 DNA reads TGTGCCAGCAGCTTCTCCAGGACAGGGGGCACGCCATACGAGCAGTACTTC. Its translation: CASSFSRTGGTPYEQYF. Based on the CDR3 plus reference TRBV7-2 and TRBJ2-7, the full variable domain is GAGVSQSPSNKVTEKGKDVELRCDPISGHTALYWYRQSLGQGLEFLIYFQGNSAPDKSGLPSDRFSAERTGGSVSTLTIQRTQQEDSAVYLCASSFSRTGGTPYEQYFGPGTRLTVT.

V gene TRBV9 combines with J gene TRBJ1-6; 7 positions agree with TRBD1. CDR1 is SGDLS, CDR2 YYNGEE, per germline. Losses at the gene ends were 6 bases for V and 9 bases for J; bases not matched to a gene: 9. This CDR3 has 14 residues. The CDR3 sequence is CASTKTGISSPLHF. The CDR3 DNA reads as TGTGCCAGCACCAAGACAGGGATCAGTTCACCCCTCCACTTT.

V gene TRBV25-1 combines with J gene TRBJ2-7; the match to TRBD1 covers 10 bases. In germline, CDR1 is MGHDK, CDR2 SYGVNS. With V trimmed by 5 bases and J by 7 bases, 11 bases remained unmatched. The CDR3 spans 15 residues. The CDR3 DNA is TGTGCCAGCAGTTCCCCGGGACAGGGGCGGTGGGAGCAGTACTTC. It encodes CASSSPGQGRWEQYF.

The chain has TRBV15 and TRBJ2-7, with 9 bases aligning to TRBD1. The V and J ends lost 2 bases and 1 base, in that order; junction bases with no gene match: 3. The CDR3 runs 15 residues. The germline V gene encodes CDR1 LNHNV and CDR2 YYDKDF (reference sequence). CDR3 DNA: TGTGCCACCAGCAGAATTGGGACAGGGTCCTACGAGCAGTACTTC. Translating it yields CATSRIGTGSYEQYF. The entire variable domain, with the rest obtained from reference TRBV15 and TRBJ2-7, is as follows: DAMVIQNPRYQVTQFGKPVTLSCSQTLNHNVMYWYQQKSSQAPKLLFHYYDKDFNNEADTPDNFQSRRPNTSFCFLDIRSPGLGDTAMYLCATSRIGTGSYEQYFGPGTRLTVT.

Here the CDR3 DNA reads TGTGCCAGCAGTGTAACGGGTATCGGAAACACCATATATTTT. Its protein is CASSVTGIGNTIYF. The chain has TRBV2 and TRBJ1-3; D is uncertain. The V and J ends lost 4 bases and 4 bases respectively, with 11 bases between them. This CDR3 is 14 amino acids long. The germline gives CDR1 SNHLY, CDR2 FYNNEI.

The rearrangement joins TRBV19 to TRBJ2-1; tentative D call: TRBD2 (7 bases). The CDR3 sequence is 15 residues long. Germline V CDR1 and CDR2: LNHDA, SQIVND (reference sequence). V dropped 4 bases and J dropped 4 bases, with 14 bases sitting between them. For the CDR3, the DNA is TGTGCCAGTAGTAATGGCGGGGGCCCGTACAATGAGCAGTTCTTC. Translated, it gives CASSNGGGPYNEQFF.

J is TRBJ2-1 and V is TRBV5-6, with D possibly TRBD2 on 5 matching bases. Germline V CDR1 and CDR2: SGHDT, YYEEEE. The V gene lost 3 bases and the J gene lost 8 bases, with 18 bases spanning the gap. The length of the CDR3 is 15 residues. The CDR3 nucleotides are TGTGCCAGCAGCTCCATTGCTTTATTGGAGGATGAGCAGTTCTTC. It translates to CASSSIALLEDEQFF. The full variable domain, rest sourced from reference TRBV5-6 and TRBJ2-1, is DAGVTQSPTHLIKTRGQQVTLRCSPKSGHDTVSWYQQALGQGPQFIFQYYEEEERQRGNFPDRFSGHQFPNYSSELNVNALLLGDSALYLCASSSIALLEDEQFFGPGTRLTVL.

The chain couples TRBV18 to TRBJ1-2; 7 bases match TRBD1. In germline, CDR1 is KGHSH, CDR2 LQKENI. J lost 3 bases, V lost 5 bases, and 6 bases had no gene match. The CDR3 runs to 14 residues. CDR3 region: CASSTLGTDYGYTF. In DNA form, the CDR3 reads TGTGCCAGCTCAACGCTTGGGACAGACTATGGCTACACCTTC.

The genes are TRBV7-9 and TRBJ1-5, with TRBD1 matching over 8 bases. Losses at the gene ends were 9 bases for V and 3 bases for J; bases not matched to a gene: 4. The CDR3 has 13 residues. Germline CDR1 reads SEHNR; CDR2 reads FQNEAQ (reference sequence). CDR3 protein: CASQGQVNQPQHF. In DNA form, the CDR3 reads TGTGCCAGTCAGGGACAGGTCAATCAGCCCCAGCATTTT.

This clone was seen only once. The chain couples TRBV30 to TRBJ1-1; possible D gene TRBD1, 5 bases. The germline gives CDR1 GTSNPN, CDR2 SVGIG (reference sequence). Trimming took off 2 bases at V and 0 bases at J, with 16 bases between the two ends. The CDR3 is made up of 16 amino acids. The DNA for the CDR3 is TGTGCCTGGAGTATGGAGTGGGGCTGGATGAACACTGAAGCTTTCTTT. This translates into CAWSMEWGWMNTEAFF.

Worth noting for this clone: At one end the junction does not follow the germline gene, possibly because of a read error. The gene calls are TRBV7-2 and TRBJ2-1, with TRBD1 matching 8 bases. Germline V gene data show CDR1 as SGHTA and CDR2 as FQGNSA. The CDR3 loop spans 17 amino acids. Here the CDR3 reads CASSLGGVTGALTKPLF. CDR3 in DNA: TGTGCCAGCAGCTTAGGAGGGGTGACAGGGGCCCTTACTAAACCACTCTTC.

This clone was recorded a few times. The genes are TRBV12-2 and TRBJ2-3; TRBD1, the table's D call, lacks a check against the DNA. TRBV12-2 is assigned pseudogene status. The CDR3 is 14 residues long. CDR3 sequence (DNA): TGTGCAAGTCGCTTCCACCGACAGACAGATACGCAGTATTTT. This sequence encodes CASRFHRQTDTQYF.

The chain carries TRBV4-1 and TRBJ2-1, with TRBD1 as a possible D gene (6 bases). Trimming stripped 1 base from V and 6 bases from J, with 22 bases between. Germline-derived CDR1 and CDR2 are MGHRA and YSYEKL. This CDR3 region has 18 residues. The CDR3 spells CASSQGAAQGAASNEQFF. Written as DNA, the CDR3 is TGCGCCAGCAGCCAAGGGGCCGCACAGGGAGCCGCTAGCAATGAGCAGTTCTTC.

The V and J genes are TRBV18 and TRBJ1-5, with D maybe TRBD1 (5 bases). The germline gives CDR1 KGHSH, CDR2 LQKENI. Trimming removed 4 bases at V and 2 bases at J, with 6 bases between. This CDR3 is built from 13 residues. The CDR3 sequence is CASSRDRNQPQHF. The CDR3 DNA reads TGTGCCAGCTCACGGGACCGCAATCAGCCCCAGCATTTT.

This clone was detected a few times. V usage is TRBV10-3 and J usage is TRBJ1-1; D ambiguous. V was clipped by 5 bases and J by 4 bases, with 14 bases between them. The CDR3 contains 14 residues. Germline V CDR1 and CDR2: ENHRY, SYGVKD. The CDR3 loop is CAISPGAGSTEAFF. CDR3 nucleotides: TGTGCCATCAGTCCGGGTGCCGGTAGCACTGAAGCTTTCTTT.

This clone appeared a few times. V and J are TRBV14 and TRBJ1-2; D might be TRBD1 (5 bases). Trimming cost V 6 bases and J 4 bases, with 12 bases left between them. The CDR3 consists of 13 residues. Germline V gene data show CDR1 as SGHDN and CDR2 as FVKESK. This CDR3 reads CASSPGGAYGYTF. The CDR3 region has the DNA TGTGCCAGCAGTCCAGGAGGGGCCTATGGCTACACCTTC.

This clone appeared once. V gene TRBV6-5 combines with J gene TRBJ2-1; TRBD2 agrees at 10 bases. The length of the CDR3 is 15 residues. Looked up from germline, CDR1 is MNHEY and CDR2 is SVGAGI. With 4 bases clipped from V and 6 bases from J, the junction kept 6 bases outside the gene matches. CDR3 in amino acids: CASSSGTSEINEQFF. CDR3 nucleotide sequence: TGTGCCAGCAGTTCCGGGACTAGCGAGATCAATGAGCAGTTCTTC.

The chain has TRBV6-5 and TRBJ2-2, with TRBD1 identical over 8 bases. The CDR3 runs 13 residues. Per germline, CDR1 MNHEY and CDR2 SVGAGI. The V segment lost 8 bases and the J segment 4 bases; nucleotides outside the gene matches: 3. In nucleotides, the CDR3 is TGTGCCAGCGGACAGGGCATCACCGGGGAGCTGTTTTTT. This translates into CASGQGITGELFF.

J is TRBJ1-2 and V is TRBV19; 7 nucleotides agree with TRBD1. The CDR3 loop spans 14 amino acids. J was trimmed by 3 bases and V by 8 bases; bases with no gene match: 9. Germline V gene data show CDR1 as LNHDA and CDR2 as SQIVND (reference sequence). The CDR3 loop is CASAVTGDHYGYTF. In nucleotides, the CDR3 is TGTGCCAGTGCCGTAACAGGGGACCACTATGGCTACACCTTC.

The chain has TRBV2 and TRBJ1-1; D remains unclear. Germline loops: CDR1 SNHLY, CDR2 FYNNEI. The V end was cut by 8 bases, the J end by 5 bases, with 6 bases between. This CDR3 contains 10 residues. The CDR3 here is CASLGTEAFF. CDR3 in DNA: TGTGCCAGCTTGGGGACTGAAGCTTTCTTT.

This clone was observed once. The V and J genes are TRBV5-6 and TRBJ1-2; D remains ambiguous. V was pared by 4 bases and J by 8 bases, with 18 bases between. This CDR3 spans 14 amino acids. CDR1 and CDR2 from the germline V gene are SGHDT and YYEEEE. CDR3: CASSPYPERVGYTF. DNA of the CDR3: TGTGCCAGCAGCCCCTACCCGGAAAGGGTCGGCTACACCTTC.

The chain combines TRBV2 with TRBJ1-6, with D uncertain. The length of the CDR3 is 15 residues. Trimming shortened V by 7 bases and J by 5 bases, and 15 bases separated the two germline ends. Germline V gene data show CDR1 as SNHLY and CDR2 as FYNNEI. The DNA of the CDR3 is TGTGCCAGCACATCGACGGTATTTAATAATTCACCCCTCCACTTT. Its protein product is CASTSTVFNNSPLHF.